This TCR beta chain is from a study of blood T cell repertoires in COVID-19. Study background: Some COVID-19 samples were acute and others convalescent; all came from the United States, Italy and Spain.

Per the original methods: Nucleated cell counts were estimated from reference gene primer amplification. Sequencing used immunoSEQ multiplex PCR; TCRdb keeps in-frame clones, though not all of them. V and J calls and clone size are copied from that table; D and trimming were computed from the DNA. The sample has 150,000 to 200,000 clones; approximately 90% are singletons. The V end was cut by 5 bases, the J end by 2 bases, with 13 bases between. The CDR3 totals 14 residues. CDR1 and CDR2 from the germline V gene are MDHEN and SYDVKM. Sequencing was carried out using peripheral blood. The receptor's source is a human donor in a cohort sampled during active COVID-19. This rearrangement joins TRBV28 to TRBJ2-7, with D unresolved. Written as DNA, the CDR3 is TGTGCCAGCAGTCCTCAATACGGTCCCTACGAGCAGTACTTC. Amino acids: CASSPQYGPYEQYF. Full variable domain (rest looked up from reference TRBV28 and TRBJ2-7): DVKVTQSSRYLVKRTGEKVFLECVQDMDHENMFWYRQDPGLGLRLIYFSYDVKMKEKGDIPEGYSVSREKKERFSLILESASTNQTSMYLCASSPQYGPYEQYFGPGTRLTVT.